The present entry profiles one T cell receptor (beta chain) with its context. Taking its sample share into account, this clonotype is medium-sized (0.01 to 0.1%). Its recognized antigen is unknown. No much larger clone is present one base from it, and per-base qualities are unavailable. The sample comes from a study of vaccination and CD4 T cells after COVID-19 (dated by TCRdb to 2022 to 2024). With regard to the full study: Convalescent patients had a positive SARS-CoV-2 result on nasal swab PCR, and of these patients, 8 or 9 had mild disease and one had severe disease. In control cultures, a CEFX viral epitope pool was used as positive control, an HIV-1 Nef peptide pool was used as negative control, or no peptide was added. The spike-specific CD4+ TCR repertoire was compared before and after mRNA vaccination in approximately ten COVID-19 convalescent patients and a handful of infection-naive healthy vaccine recipients. The cultures were stimulated with overlapping spike peptide pools from SARS-CoV-2 and from the common cold coronaviruses HCoV-NL63, HCoV-OC43 and HCoV-229E. Each participant got two doses of either the Pfizer-BioNTech BNT162b2 vaccine (n=8) or the Moderna mRNA-1273 vaccine (n=2). The convalescent cohort comprised six males and four females, including two Hispanic individuals, seven Caucasians, two Asians and one multiracial person. Post-vaccine blood samples were collected a median of around 70 days after the second vaccine dose, ranging from roughly 14 to 241 days. Post-COVID blood samples were collected from convalescent patients a median of roughly 100 days after diagnosis, with a range of about 30 to 161 days.

Library preparation employed PCR. At the Johns Hopkins FTIC core, DNA from the cultured CD4+ T cells underwent TCR sequencing with the Oncomine TCR Beta short-read assay. Genomic DNA was extracted from the cultured CD4+ T cells with the QIAamp micro DNA kit. Oncomine TCR Beta libraries from cultured CD4+ T cells were pooled with unique dual indexes and sequenced on an Illumina iSeq 100. From the authors' description of their analysis: Non-productive sequences were removed, and CDR3s that did not start with C, did not end with F or W, or were shorter than 7 amino acids were discarded. The MANAFEST web application identified antigen-specific clonotypes by comparing peptide-stimulated wells against reference wells and other culture wells. An FDR below 0.05, an odds ratio above 5, and a productive frequency above 0.1% in at least two of three replicate wells were required for clones to be considered positive. Clonotypes that were significantly expanded in both SARS-CoV-2 spike wells and at least one common cold coronavirus spike condition were defined as cross-reactive. Using R version 3.6.1, CDR3 homology was evaluated through Levenshtein distances (stringdist) along with unrooted phylogenetic trees (ape). The public reads were reprocessed in TCRdb via fastp at Q25 and MiXCR, keeping in-frame beta chains. Entries are consolidated by CDR3 protein sequence, retaining the most common genes and DNA. TCRdb's processing, not the authors', yielded these V and J calls. Here the sample has under 11,000 distinct CDR3 sequences; around 60% occur a single time. The ten largest make up approximately 22% of the sample.

The CDR3 has 14 amino acids, counting the end cysteine and phenylalanine. Left in the record is the CDR3 DNA by itself, 42 bases read in frame from the first base. The germline V gene encodes CDR1 SGHRS and CDR2 YFSETQ. V is shortened by 1 base, J by 8 bases, and the region joining them spans 13 bases. The paper's findings and limits, for the study overall: In convalescent patients, nearly all vaccine-specific clones (304 of 307) were found to be mono-reactive for SARS-CoV-2 spike rather than cross-reactive with common cold coronaviruses. An increase in the median number of SARS-CoV-2-reactive clonotypes from approximately 21 after infection to about 39 after vaccination was observed, but the change was not found to be significant. Among the post-vaccine SARS-CoV-2-reactive clones in convalescent patients, a median around 90% showed up only after vaccination, which suggests vaccine-specific priming. Relatively few convalescent patients were included in the study, and early timepoints after natural infection were not analyzed.

What the treatment or condition label conveys for this sample: roughly nine-day PBMC culture with coronavirus spike peptide pools or control peptides (ViraFEST assay). The study used the ViraFEST assay, which expanded antigen-specific T cells with peptide pools and then identified expanded clonotypes by TCR sequencing. Positive SARS-CoV-2 PCR tests in the convalescent patients dated from March to December 2020, before Alpha, Beta and Delta variants emerged in the United States. Each well held 2 million to 2.5 million PBMCs cultured with roughly 10 ug/ml peptide pools in IMDM containing around 5% human AB serum and about 10 IU/ml IL-2. Half of the culture medium was replaced with fresh IL-2-containing medium on days 3 and 7. Once the cells had been in culture for roughly 11 days, the EasySep CD4+ T cell isolation kit was used to isolate CD4+ T cells by negative selection. Ficoll-Paque Plus gradient centrifugation was used to isolate PBMCs from whole blood, and the isolated PBMCs were then either used fresh or cryopreserved at -140C. Culture conditions were generally each tested in triplicate wells.

This clonotype was sampled from a human donor who had recovered from COVID-19. The sample comprised CD4+ T cells from blood, cultured in vitro. The chain employs TRBV5-1 and TRBJ2-1, with TRBD2 perhaps the D gene, on 6 matching bases. This receptor carries the CDR3 CASSLSSSGHEQFF. The DNA sequence is as follows: TGCGCCAGCAGCTTGTCTAGTAGCGGCCATGAGCAGTTCTTC.